The 24 T cell receptor beta chains below come from one sample, sequenced in a study of cytomegalovirus exposure and HLA in healthy donors. Use of 60 Vbeta and 13 Jbeta primers characterized the PCR. Clones were sequenced by immunoSEQ multiplex PCR, and TCRdb holds only the in-frame ones, with some missing. The data contain about 180,000 clones, roughly four fifths of them singletons. Material for sequencing was PBMCs. These receptors all stem from a woman between 25 and 40 years old in good health and CMV-seronegative.

This sequence joins TRBV27 and TRBJ2-3, with 7 bases that match TRBD2. There are 15 residues in the CDR3. The V gene end was trimmed by 5 bases and the J gene end by 3 bases; junction bases not matched to a gene: 8. Germline-derived CDR1 and CDR2 are MNHEY and SMNVEV (reference sequence). The CDR3 coding sequence is TGTGCCAGCAGTCCATTCGGGGGGTTAACAGATACGCAGTATTTT. Its protein product is CASSPFGGLTDTQYF.

This clone was observed a single time. This sequence joins TRBV28 and TRBJ2-2; 7 bases fit TRBD1. Germline CDR1 MDHEN, CDR2 SYDVKM. Trimming took 6 bases from V and 7 from J; bases not matched to a gene: 8. The CDR3 spans 14 residues. CDR3 coding DNA: TGTGCCAGCAGACGACAGGGCGAGGGCGGGGAGCTGTTTTTT. It yields the protein CASRRQGEGGELFF.

In its sample, this clone was seen once. The chain couples TRBV4-3 to TRBJ1-1; D unclear. The length of the CDR3 is 15 residues. V shed 0 bases and J shed 1 base, with 9 bases lying between them. The V gene's germline CDR1 is LGHNA and CDR2 YSLEER. Here the CDR3 DNA reads TGCGCCAGCAGCCAAGATTCTGGCAGGAACACTGAAGCTTTCTTT. Translating gives CASSQDSGRNTEAFF.

This clone was observed a handful of times. The chain combines TRBV2 with TRBJ2-2; D gene unclear. The CDR3 spans 13 residues. The V gene lost 2 bases and the J gene lost 2 bases, with 3 bases spanning the gap. Germline CDR1 reads SNHLY; CDR2 reads FYNNEI. CDR3 coding DNA: TGTGCCAGCAGTGAAAGCAACACCGGGGAGCTGTTTTTT. This gives the protein CASSESNTGELFF.

The chain recombines TRBV5-1 with TRBJ2-7; D may be TRBD1 (6 bases). The CDR3 contains 14 residues. Germline CDR1 and CDR2: SGHRS and YFSETQ. Trimming took off 2 bases at V and 4 bases at J, with 13 bases between the two ends. In DNA, the CDR3 is TGCGCCAGCAGCTTTCCGGACAGAGATTACGAGCAGTACTTC. Translation gives CASSFPDRDYEQYF.

This clone was detected once. The chain uses TRBV5-1 and TRBJ1-1; tentatively, D is TRBD1 (5 bases). The length of the CDR3 is 14 residues. CDR1 is SGHRS, CDR2 YFSETQ, per germline. Trimming shortened V by 0 bases and J by 5 bases, and 11 bases separated the two germline ends. This chain's CDR3 is CASSLEVRGTEAFF. For the CDR3, the DNA is TGCGCCAGCAGCTTGGAGGTAAGGGGAACTGAAGCTTTCTTT.

The chain has TRBV28 and TRBJ2-7; D possibly corresponds to TRBD1 (5 bases). V was pared by 3 bases and J by 4 bases, with 10 bases between. The CDR3 totals 13 residues. Per the germline V gene, CDR1 is MDHEN and CDR2 is SYDVKM. The CDR3 bases are TGTGCCAGCAGTTTGGGGCATCAGTACGAGCAGTACTTC. Its protein product is CASSLGHQYEQYF.

J is TRBJ2-7 and V is TRBV28; D remains unclear. V lost 2 bases and J 2 bases, leaving 13 bases between the germline ends. This CDR3 is 15 amino acids long. Germline V gene data show CDR1 as MDHEN and CDR2 as SYDVKM. CDR3 loop: CASSLGRYPPYEQYF. CDR3 nucleotide sequence: TGTGCCAGCAGTTTAGGCAGGTACCCGCCCTACGAGCAGTACTTC.

The chain is built from TRBV5-1 and TRBJ2-7; D perhaps matches TRBD1 (6 bases). This CDR3 is built from 15 residues. Per germline, CDR1 SGHRS and CDR2 YFSETQ. V was cut by 0 bases and J by 0 bases, with 10 bases left in between. In nucleotides, the CDR3 is TGCGCCAGCAGCTTGGTCAGGGGAAGCTCCTACGAGCAGTACTTC. Protein product: CASSLVRGSSYEQYF. Complete variable domain (other parts from reference TRBV5-1 and TRBJ2-7): KAGVTQTPRYLIKTRGQQVTLSCSPISGHRSVSWYQQTPGQGLQFLFEYFSETQRNKGNFPGRFSGRQFSNSRSEMNVSTLELGDSALYLCASSLVRGSSYEQYFGPGTRLTVT.

The chain joins TRBV2 to TRBJ1-3; D gene uncertain. This CDR3 has 14 amino acids. V was pared by 7 bases and J by 0 bases, with 10 bases between. Germline V gene sequence: CDR1 SNHLY, CDR2 FYNNEI. The CDR3 DNA reads as TGTGCCAGCAAACTCGGTGGCTCTGGAAACACCATATATTTT. Translation gives CASKLGGSGNTIYF. Supplemented by reference TRBV2 and TRBJ1-3, the full variable domain reads EPEVTQTPSHQVTQMGQEVILRCVPISNHLYFYWYRQILGQKVEFLVSFYNNEISEKSEIFDDQFSVERPDGSNFTLKIRSTKLEDSAMYFCASKLGGSGNTIYFGEGSWLTVV.

This rearrangement joins TRBV19 to TRBJ2-6; no clear D. V shed 1 base and J shed 1 base, with 8 bases lying between them. The CDR3 consists of 16 residues. Germline lookup yields CDR1 LNHDA and CDR2 SQIVND (reference sequence). The CDR3: CASSIVRVSGANVLTF. The CDR3 DNA sequence: TGTGCCAGTAGTATAGTTCGGGTATCTGGGGCCAACGTCCTGACTTTC.

The chain recombines TRBV18 with TRBJ1-3, with no clear D. In germline, CDR1 is KGHSH, CDR2 LQKENI. The CDR3 sequence is 16 residues long. V was pared by 3 bases and J by 0 bases, with 12 bases between. The DNA for the CDR3 is TGTGCCAGCTCACCCGAGCCGGGGAGCTCTGGAAACACCATATATTTT. Residues: CASSPEPGSSGNTIYF.

The V gene is TRBV9, the J gene TRBJ1-1; D not resolved. The ends were cut back, 0 bases at V and 1 base at J, with 7 bases in the middle. Germline V gives CDR1 SGDLS, CDR2 YYNGEE. The CDR3 has 14 residues. CDR3 nucleotide sequence: TGTGCCAGCAGCGTAGATGGTAGGAACACTGAAGCTTTCTTT. Translated, it gives CASSVDGRNTEAFF.

The J gene is TRBJ2-5, the V gene TRBV5-8, with D tentatively TRBD1 (6 bases). Germline CDR1 is SGHTS and CDR2 is YDEGEE. The CDR3 spans 12 residues. With 0 bases removed from V and 9 bases from J, the gap between germline ends came to 9 bases. The CDR3 DNA is TGTGCCAGCAGCTTGGTTCGACAGGCCCAGTACTTC. Its protein product is CASSLVRQAQYF.

This clone is a singleton in its sample. The chain recombines TRBV4-2 with TRBJ2-6; 10 bases map to TRBD1. V was clipped by 5 bases and J by 2 bases; unmatched bases: 6. The germline gives CDR1 LGHNA, CDR2 YNFKEQ. The CDR3 totals 17 residues. Here the CDR3 reads CASSGGQGLPGANVLTF. CDR3 DNA: TGTGCCAGCAGCGGGGGACAGGGGCTCCCTGGGGCCAACGTCCTGACTTTC.

This clone was counted only a few times. The chain links TRBV7-9 to TRBJ2-1; TRBD2 matches 14 bases. CDR3 length equals 18 residues. The junction had 10 bases not matched to a gene; V was cut back by 6 bases and J by 3 bases. Germline assignment: CDR1 SEHNR and CDR2 FQNEAQ (reference sequence). The CDR3 DNA reads TGTGCCAGCAGGTCAAAACCGGGACTAGCGGGGGTCTACAATGAGCAGTTCTTC. Translating it yields CASRSKPGLAGVYNEQFF.

J is TRBJ2-1 and V is TRBV6-1; D call uncertain. In germline, CDR1 is MNHNS, CDR2 SASEGT. The CDR3 spans 13 residues. V was shortened by 7 bases and J by 7 bases, with 14 bases between the two germline ends. The chain's CDR3 is CASTPVVENEQFF. CDR3 bases: TGTGCCAGCACCCCCGTGGTTGAGAATGAGCAGTTCTTC.

The V call is TRBV28, the J call TRBJ1-5; TRBD1 agrees at 8 bases. J gave up 6 bases and V 6 bases, and 7 bases lay outside the gene matches. The germline gives CDR1 MDHEN, CDR2 SYDVKM. The CDR3 has 14 amino acids. CDR3 sequence (DNA): TGTGCCAGCAGGTATCCGACAGGGGTTCAGCCCCAGCATTTT. It codes for CASRYPTGVQPQHF.

This chain joins TRBV30 and TRBJ2-7; D possibly corresponds to TRBD1 (6 bases). Deletions cut 2 bases from V and 1 base from J, with 12 bases between. Germline CDR1 and CDR2: GTSNPN and SVGIG (reference sequence). The CDR3 consists of 14 residues. For the CDR3, the DNA is TGTGCCTGGAGTTTCTTCGGGACATCCTACGAGCAGTACTTC. Protein sequence: CAWSFFGTSYEQYF.

CDR3 sequence: CASSFGGPHEQYF. For the CDR3, the DNA is TGTGCCAGCAGCTTTGGGGGCCCCCACGAGCAGTACTTC. The J gene is TRBJ2-7, the V gene TRBV5-6; TRBD1 might be the D (6 bases). The germline V and J ends were trimmed by 2 bases and 5 bases, with 11 bases remaining between them. This CDR3 has 13 amino acids. CDR1 SGHDT and CDR2 YYEEEE come from the germline V gene.

The chain uses TRBV15 and TRBJ2-2, with 9 bases aligning to TRBD1. Germline CDR1 LNHNV, CDR2 YYDKDF (reference sequence). After removal of 5 bases from V and 2 bases from J, the junction contained 6 bases not matched to a gene. This CDR3 is 16 amino acids long. As DNA, the CDR3 is TGTGCCACCAGCGATGACAGGGGGGTAAACACCGGGGAGCTGTTTTTT. The encoded protein is CATSDDRGVNTGELFF.

This clone has just a few counts. The J gene is TRBJ1-4, the V gene TRBV5-4, with 10 bases identical to TRBD1. The V segment lost 4 bases and the J segment 7 bases; nucleotides outside the gene matches: 4. Per the germline V gene, CDR1 is SGHNT and CDR2 is YYREEE (reference sequence). This CDR3 contains 14 residues. This chain's CDR3 is CASSAGTGVEKLFF. The CDR3 nucleotides are TGTGCCAGCAGCGCCGGGACAGGGGTTGAAAAACTGTTTTTT.

A single count supports this clone. V is TRBV27 and J is TRBJ1-2; TRBD1 matches at 10 bases. The germline CDR1 and CDR2 sequences are MNHEY and SMNVEV (reference sequence). The CDR3 covers 15 residues. Germline trimming cut 6 bases from V and 8 bases from J; bases unmatched to any gene: 12. CDR3 residues: CASRFSRDRGRGYTF. In DNA form, the CDR3 reads TGTGCCAGCAGATTTTCCCGGGACAGGGGACGAGGCTACACCTTC.

This clone turned up a few times. The chain employs TRBV7-2 and TRBJ1-1; 12 nucleotides agree with TRBD1. The V gene end was trimmed by 5 bases and the J gene end by 7 bases; junction bases not matched to a gene: 5. This CDR3 has 14 amino acids. Germline V CDR1 and CDR2: SGHTA, FQGNSA. CDR3 protein: CASSVGQGAREAFF. In DNA form, the CDR3 reads TGTGCCAGCAGCGTGGGACAGGGGGCCCGTGAAGCTTTCTTT. Combining the CDR3 with reference TRBV7-2 and TRBJ1-1 gives the whole variable domain GAGVSQSPSNKVTEKGKDVELRCDPISGHTALYWYRQSLGQGLEFLIYFQGNSAPDKSGLPSDRFSAERTGGSVSTLTIQRTQQEDSAVYLCASSVGQGAREAFFGQGTRLTVV.